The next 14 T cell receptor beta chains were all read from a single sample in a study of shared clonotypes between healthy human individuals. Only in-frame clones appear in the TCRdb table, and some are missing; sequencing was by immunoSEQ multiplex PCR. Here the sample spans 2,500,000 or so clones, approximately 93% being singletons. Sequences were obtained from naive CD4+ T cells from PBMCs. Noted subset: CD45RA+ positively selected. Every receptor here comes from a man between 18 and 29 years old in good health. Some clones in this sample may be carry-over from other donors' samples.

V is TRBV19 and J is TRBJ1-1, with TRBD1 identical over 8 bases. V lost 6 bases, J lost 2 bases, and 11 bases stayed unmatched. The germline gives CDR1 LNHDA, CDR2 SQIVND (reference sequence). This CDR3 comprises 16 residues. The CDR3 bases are TGTGCCAGTAGGACGGGCAGGGGGCGTTTAAACACTGAAGCTTTCTTT. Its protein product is CASRTGRGRLNTEAFF.

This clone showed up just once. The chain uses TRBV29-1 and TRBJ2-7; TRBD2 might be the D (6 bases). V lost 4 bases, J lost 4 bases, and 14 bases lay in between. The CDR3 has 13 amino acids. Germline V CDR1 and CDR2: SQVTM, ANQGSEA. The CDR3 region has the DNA TGCAGCGTTGTCGCGGGGAAATTTTACGAGCAGTACTTC. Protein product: CSVVAGKFYEQYF.

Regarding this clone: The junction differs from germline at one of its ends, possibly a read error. The CDR3 sequence is CASSPRQGAKEKLFF. CDR3 in DNA: TGTGCCAGCAGCCCGCGACAGGGGGCTAAGGAAAAACTGTTTTTT. This chain links TRBV11-2 with TRBJ1-4, with 10 bases fitting TRBD1. CDR1 and CDR2 (germline): SGHAT, FQNNGV. The CDR3 is made up of 15 amino acids.

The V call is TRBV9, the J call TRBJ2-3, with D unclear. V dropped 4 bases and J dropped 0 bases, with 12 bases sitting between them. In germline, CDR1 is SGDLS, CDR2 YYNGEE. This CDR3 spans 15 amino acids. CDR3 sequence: CASSPTVGSTDTQYF. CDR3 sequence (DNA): TGTGCCAGCAGCCCCACGGTAGGGAGCACAGATACGCAGTATTTT.

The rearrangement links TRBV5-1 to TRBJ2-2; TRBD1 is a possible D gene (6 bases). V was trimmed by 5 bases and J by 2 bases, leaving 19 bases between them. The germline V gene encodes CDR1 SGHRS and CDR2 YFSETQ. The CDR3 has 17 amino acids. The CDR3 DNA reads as TGCGCCAGCAGTTACTCCATCGGACAGATCAACACCGGGGAGCTGTTTTTT. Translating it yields CASSYSIGQINTGELFF.

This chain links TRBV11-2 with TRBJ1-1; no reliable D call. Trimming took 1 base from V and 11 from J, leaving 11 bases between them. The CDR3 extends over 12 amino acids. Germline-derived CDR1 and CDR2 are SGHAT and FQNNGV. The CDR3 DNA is TGTGCCAGCAGCTTAGTCCCCGTTAGGGCTTTCTTT. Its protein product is CASSLVPVRAFF.

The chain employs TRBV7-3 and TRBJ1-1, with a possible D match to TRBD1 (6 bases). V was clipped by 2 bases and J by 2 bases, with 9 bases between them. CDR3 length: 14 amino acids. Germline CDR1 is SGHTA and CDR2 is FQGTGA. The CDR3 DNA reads TGTGCCAGCAGCTTACAGGGGTATAACACTGAAGCTTTCTTT. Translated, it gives CASSLQGYNTEAFF. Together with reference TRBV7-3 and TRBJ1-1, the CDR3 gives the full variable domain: GAGVSQTPSNKVTEKGKYVELRCDPISGHTALYWYRQSLGQGPEFLIYFQGTGAADDSGLPNDRFFAVRPEGSVSTLKIQRTERGDSAVYLCASSLQGYNTEAFFGQGTRLTVV.

The chain's CDR3 is CASSVSGTAFSYTF. The CDR3 DNA reads as TGTGCCAGCAGCGTATCCGGGACGGCTTTTAGCTACACCTTC. This rearrangement joins TRBV9 to TRBJ1-2, with D possibly being TRBD1 (5 bases). Trimming cost V 1 base and J 9 bases, with 16 bases left between them. CDR1 is SGDLS and CDR2 is YYNGEE in the germline V gene. This CDR3 spans 14 amino acids.

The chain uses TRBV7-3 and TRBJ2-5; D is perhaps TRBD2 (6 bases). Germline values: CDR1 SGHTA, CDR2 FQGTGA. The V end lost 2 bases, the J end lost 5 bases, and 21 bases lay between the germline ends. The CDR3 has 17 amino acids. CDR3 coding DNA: TGTGCCAGCAGCTTAGGGTCCTTTTTGGGGGAGGATGAGACCCAGTACTTC. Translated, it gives CASSLGSFLGEDETQYF.

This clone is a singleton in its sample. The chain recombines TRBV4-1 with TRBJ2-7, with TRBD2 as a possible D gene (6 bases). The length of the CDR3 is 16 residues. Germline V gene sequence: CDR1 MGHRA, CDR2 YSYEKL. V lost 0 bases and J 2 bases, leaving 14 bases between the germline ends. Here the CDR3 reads CASSQDLREPAYEQYF. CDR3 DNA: TGCGCCAGCAGCCAAGATCTCCGGGAGCCCGCCTACGAGCAGTACTTC.

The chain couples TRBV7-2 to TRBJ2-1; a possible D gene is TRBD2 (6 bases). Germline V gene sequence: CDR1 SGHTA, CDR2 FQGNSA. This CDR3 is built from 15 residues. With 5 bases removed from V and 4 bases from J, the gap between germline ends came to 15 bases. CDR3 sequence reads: CASSKPGTFYNEQFF. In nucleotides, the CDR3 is TGTGCCAGCAGCAAACCGGGGACTTTTTACAATGAGCAGTTCTTC. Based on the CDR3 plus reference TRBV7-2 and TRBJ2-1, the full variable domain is GAGVSQSPSNKVTEKGKDVELRCDPISGHTALYWYRQSLGQGLEFLIYFQGNSAPDKSGLPSDRFSAERTGGSVSTLTIQRTQQEDSAVYLCASSKPGTFYNEQFFGPGTRLTVL.

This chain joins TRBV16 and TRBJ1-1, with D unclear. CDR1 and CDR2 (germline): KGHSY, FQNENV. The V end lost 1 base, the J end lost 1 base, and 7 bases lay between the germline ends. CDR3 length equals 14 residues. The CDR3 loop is CASSQYWGNTEAFF. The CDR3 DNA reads TGTGCCAGCAGCCAATATTGGGGGAACACTGAAGCTTTCTTT.

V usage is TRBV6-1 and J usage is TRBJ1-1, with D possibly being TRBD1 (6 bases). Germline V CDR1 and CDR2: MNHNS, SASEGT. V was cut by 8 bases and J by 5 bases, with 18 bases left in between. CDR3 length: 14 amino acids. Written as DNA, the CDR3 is TGTGCCAGCTCGACCTTGGGGGGCGGAACTGAAGCTTTCTTT. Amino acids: CASSTLGGGTEAFF.

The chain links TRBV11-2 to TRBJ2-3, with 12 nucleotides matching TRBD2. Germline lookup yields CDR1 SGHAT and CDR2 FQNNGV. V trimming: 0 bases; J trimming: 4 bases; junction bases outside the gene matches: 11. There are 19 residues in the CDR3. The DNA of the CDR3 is TGTGCCAGCAGCTTAGACTTTGCCGGACTAGCGGGAATGGCAGATACGCAGTATTTT. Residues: CASSLDFAGLAGMADTQYF.